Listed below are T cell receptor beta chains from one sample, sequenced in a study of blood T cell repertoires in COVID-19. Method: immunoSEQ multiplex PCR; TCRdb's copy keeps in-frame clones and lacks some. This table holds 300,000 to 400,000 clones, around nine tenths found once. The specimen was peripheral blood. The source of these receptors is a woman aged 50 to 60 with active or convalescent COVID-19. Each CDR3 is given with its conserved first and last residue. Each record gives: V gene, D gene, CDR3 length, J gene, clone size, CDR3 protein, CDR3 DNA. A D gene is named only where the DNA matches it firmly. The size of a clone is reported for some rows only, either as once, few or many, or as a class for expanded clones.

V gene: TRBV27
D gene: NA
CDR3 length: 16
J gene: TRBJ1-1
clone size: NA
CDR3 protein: CASSLRWGLLNTEAFF
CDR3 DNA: TGTGCCAGCAGTTTACGGTGGGGCCTCTTGAACACTGAAGCTTTCTTT

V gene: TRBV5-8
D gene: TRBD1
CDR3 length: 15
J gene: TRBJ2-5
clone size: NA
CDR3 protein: CASSPESQGTETQYF
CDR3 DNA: TGTGCCAGCAGCCCCGAATCACAGGGGACCGAGACCCAGTACTTC

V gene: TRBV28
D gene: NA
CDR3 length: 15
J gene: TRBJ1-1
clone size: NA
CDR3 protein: CASSIGLFMNTEAFF
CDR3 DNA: TGTGCCAGCAGTATCGGACTTTTCATGAACACTGAAGCTTTCTTT

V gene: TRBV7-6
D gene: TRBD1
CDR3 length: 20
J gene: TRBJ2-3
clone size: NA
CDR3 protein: CASSPTLRRTGTGATDTQYF
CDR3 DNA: TGTGCCAGCAGCCCAACCCTTCGGCGCACCGGGACAGGCGCCACAGATACGCAGTATTTT

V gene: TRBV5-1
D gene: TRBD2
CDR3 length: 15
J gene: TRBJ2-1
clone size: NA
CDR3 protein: CASSLRAGSGNEQFF
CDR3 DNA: TGCGCCAGCAGCCTGCGAGCGGGATCCGGCAATGAGCAGTTCTTC

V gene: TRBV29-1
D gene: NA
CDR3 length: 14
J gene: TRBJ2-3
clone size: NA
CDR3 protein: CSVNPYSGTDTQYF
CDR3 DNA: TGCAGCGTTAACCCTTACAGTGGGACAGATACGCAGTATTTT

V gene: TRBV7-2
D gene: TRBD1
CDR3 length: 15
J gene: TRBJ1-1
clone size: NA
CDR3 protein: CASSLVQGVSTEAFF
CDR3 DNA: TGTGCCAGCAGCTTAGTACAGGGGGTCAGCACTGAAGCTTTCTTT

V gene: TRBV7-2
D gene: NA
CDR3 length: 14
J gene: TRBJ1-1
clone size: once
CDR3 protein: CASSLGQGNTEAFF
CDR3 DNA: TGTGCCAGCAGCTTAGGCCAGGGGAACACTGAAGCTTTCTTT

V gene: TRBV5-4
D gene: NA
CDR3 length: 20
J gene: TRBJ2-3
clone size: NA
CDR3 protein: CASSPQWVGPPKPRTDTQYF
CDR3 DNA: TGTGCCAGCAGCCCCCAATGGGTGGGGCCGCCAAAACCCCGCACAGATACGCAGTATTTT

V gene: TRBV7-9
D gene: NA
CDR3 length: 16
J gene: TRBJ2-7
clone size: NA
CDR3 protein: CASSRLQQGSYYEQYF
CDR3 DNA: TGTGCCAGCAGCCGACTCCAACAGGGCTCCTACTACGAGCAGTACTTC

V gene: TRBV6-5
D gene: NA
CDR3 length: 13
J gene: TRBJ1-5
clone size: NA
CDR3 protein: CASSSGGGQPQHF
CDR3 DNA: TGTGCCAGCAGTTCCGGAGGCGGTCAGCCCCAGCATTTT

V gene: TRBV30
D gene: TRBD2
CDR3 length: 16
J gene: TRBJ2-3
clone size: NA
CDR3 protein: CAWTSTSGFYTDTQYF
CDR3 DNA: TGTGCCTGGACATCGACTAGCGGCTTCTACACAGATACGCAGTATTTT

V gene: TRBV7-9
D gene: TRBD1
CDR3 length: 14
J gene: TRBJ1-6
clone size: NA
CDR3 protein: CASSSGQANSPLHF
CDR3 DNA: TGTGCCAGCAGCTCGGGACAGGCGAATTCACCCCTCCACTTT

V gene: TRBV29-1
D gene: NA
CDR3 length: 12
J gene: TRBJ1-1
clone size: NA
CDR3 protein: CSVPGDGDRGFF
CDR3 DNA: TGCAGCGTTCCGGGAGATGGAGACCGAGGTTTCTTT

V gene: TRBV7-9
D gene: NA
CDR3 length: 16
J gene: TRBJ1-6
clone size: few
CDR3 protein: CASSLAWGRRDTPLHF
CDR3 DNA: TGTGCCAGCAGCTTAGCGTGGGGCAGGCGGGATACACCCCTCCACTTT

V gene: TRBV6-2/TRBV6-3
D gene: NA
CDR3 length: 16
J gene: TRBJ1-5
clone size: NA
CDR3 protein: CASSYPGLLGNQPQHF
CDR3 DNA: TGTGCCAGCAGTTACCCCGGGTTGTTAGGCAATCAGCCCCAGCATTTT

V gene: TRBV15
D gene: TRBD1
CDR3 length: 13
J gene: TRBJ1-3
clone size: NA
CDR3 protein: CATSGQYVNTIYF
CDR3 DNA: TGTGCCACCTCGGGACAGTATGTGAACACCATATATTTT

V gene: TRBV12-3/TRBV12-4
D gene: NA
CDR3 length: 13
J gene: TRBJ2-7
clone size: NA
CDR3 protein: CASSLRQEDEQYF
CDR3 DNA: TGTGCCAGCAGTTTAAGGCAGGAGGACGAGCAGTACTTC

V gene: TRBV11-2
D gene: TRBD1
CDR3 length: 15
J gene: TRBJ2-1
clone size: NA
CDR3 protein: CASSLTGGENNEQFF
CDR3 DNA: TGTGCCAGCAGCTTAACAGGGGGCGAGAACAATGAGCAGTTCTTC

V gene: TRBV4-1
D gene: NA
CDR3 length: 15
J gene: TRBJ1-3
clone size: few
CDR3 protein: CASSQGTVSGNTIYF
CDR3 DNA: TGCGCCAGCAGCCAAGGGACAGTCTCTGGAAACACCATATATTTT

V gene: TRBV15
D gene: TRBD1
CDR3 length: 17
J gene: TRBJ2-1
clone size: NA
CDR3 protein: CATSRDPRTGNYNEQFF
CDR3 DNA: TGTGCCACCAGCAGAGATCCGCGGACAGGGAATTACAATGAGCAGTTCTTC

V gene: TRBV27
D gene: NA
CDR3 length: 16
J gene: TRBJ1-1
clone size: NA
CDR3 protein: CASSSHLGLKNTEAFF
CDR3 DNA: TGTGCCAGCAGTTCCCACCTTGGACTTAAGAACACTGAAGCTTTCTTT

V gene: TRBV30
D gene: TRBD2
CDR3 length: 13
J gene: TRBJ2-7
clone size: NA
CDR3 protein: CAWIRRGSYEQYF
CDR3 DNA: TGTGCCTGGATCCGGCGGGGGTCCTACGAGCAGTACTTC

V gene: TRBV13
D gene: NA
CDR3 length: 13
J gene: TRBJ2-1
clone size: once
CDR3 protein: CASRASSYNEQFF
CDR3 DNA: TGTGCCAGCCGAGCGAGCTCCTACAATGAGCAGTTCTTC

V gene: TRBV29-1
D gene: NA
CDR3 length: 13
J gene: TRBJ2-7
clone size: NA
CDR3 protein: CSVKQGGSYEQYF
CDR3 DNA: TGCAGCGTGAAACAAGGGGGATCCTACGAGCAGTACTTC

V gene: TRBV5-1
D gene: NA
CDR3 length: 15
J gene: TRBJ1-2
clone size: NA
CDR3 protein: CASSLTAGESHGYTF
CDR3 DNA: TGCGCCAGCAGCTTAACGGCAGGGGAAAGTCATGGCTACACCTTC

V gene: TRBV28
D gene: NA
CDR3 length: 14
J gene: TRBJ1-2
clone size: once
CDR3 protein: CASTAGGGNYGYTF
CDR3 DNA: TGTGCCAGCACCGCAGGCGGGGGTAACTATGGCTACACCTTC

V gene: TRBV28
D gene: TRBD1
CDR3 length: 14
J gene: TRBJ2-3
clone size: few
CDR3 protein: CASYRQGAGGTQYF
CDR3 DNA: TGTGCCAGTTATCGACAGGGGGCAGGAGGGACGCAGTATTTT

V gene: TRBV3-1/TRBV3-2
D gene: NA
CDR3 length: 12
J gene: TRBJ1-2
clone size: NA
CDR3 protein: CASSPYSGGYTF
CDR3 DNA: TGTGCCAGCAGCCCCTATTCAGGTGGCTACACCTTC

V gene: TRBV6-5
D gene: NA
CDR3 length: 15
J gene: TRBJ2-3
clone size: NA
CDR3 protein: CASSYVGGPSDTQYF
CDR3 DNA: TGTGCCAGCAGTTACGTGGGGGGGCCATCAGATACGCAGTATTTT

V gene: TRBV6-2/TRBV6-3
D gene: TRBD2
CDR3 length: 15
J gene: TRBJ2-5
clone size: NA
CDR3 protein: CASSYGTSGKETQYF
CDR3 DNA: TGTGCCAGCAGTTACGGGACTAGCGGTAAAGAGACCCAGTACTTC

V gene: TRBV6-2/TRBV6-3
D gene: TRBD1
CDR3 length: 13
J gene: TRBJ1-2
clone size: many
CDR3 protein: CASSFRDSYGYTF
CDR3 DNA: TGTGCCAGCAGTTTCCGGGACAGCTATGGCTACACCTTC

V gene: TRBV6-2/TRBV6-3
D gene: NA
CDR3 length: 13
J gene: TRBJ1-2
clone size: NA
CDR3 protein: CASTPWFGYGYTF
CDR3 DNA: TGTGCCAGCACCCCCTGGTTCGGGTATGGCTACACCTTC

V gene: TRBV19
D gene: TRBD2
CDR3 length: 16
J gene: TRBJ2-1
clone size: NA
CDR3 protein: CASNLGAGGPYNEQFF
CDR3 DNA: TGTGCCAGCAACCTGGGTGCGGGAGGCCCCTACAATGAGCAGTTCTTC

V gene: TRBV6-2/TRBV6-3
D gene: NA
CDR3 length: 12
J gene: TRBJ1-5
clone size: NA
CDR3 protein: CASSYPYQPQHF
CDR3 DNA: TGTGCCAGCAGTTACCCCTATCAGCCCCAGCATTTT

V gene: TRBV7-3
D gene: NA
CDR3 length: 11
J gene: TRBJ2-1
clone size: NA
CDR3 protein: CASRGGQEQFF
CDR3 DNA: TGTGCCAGCAGAGGTGGACAGGAGCAGTTCTTC

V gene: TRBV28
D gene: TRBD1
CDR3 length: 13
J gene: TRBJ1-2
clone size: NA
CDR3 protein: CASRLDRAKDYTF
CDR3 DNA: TGTGCCAGCCGACTAGACAGGGCTAAGGACTACACCTTC

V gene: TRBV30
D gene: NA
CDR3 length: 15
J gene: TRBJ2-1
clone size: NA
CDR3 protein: CAWDRGNSGVYEQFF
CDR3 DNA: TGTGCCTGGGACCGGGGAAATTCAGGGGTCTATGAGCAGTTCTTC

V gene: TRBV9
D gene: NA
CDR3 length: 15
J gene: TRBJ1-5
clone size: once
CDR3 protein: CASRTEVNSNQPQHF
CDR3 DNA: TGTGCCAGCCGGACAGAGGTTAATAGCAATCAGCCCCAGCATTTT

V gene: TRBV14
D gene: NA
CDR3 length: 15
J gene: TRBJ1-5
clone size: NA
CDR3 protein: CASSRQARGNQPQHF
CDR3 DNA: TGTGCCAGCAGCCGTCAGGCCCGGGGGAATCAGCCCCAGCATTTT